The 5 T cell receptor beta chains given below trace back to one sample, sequenced in a study of blood T cell repertoires in COVID-19. Generated by immunoSEQ multiplex PCR, the TCRdb table keeps only in-frame clones and is missing some. This table has just over 650,000 clones, around 90% appearing once. Sequencing was performed on peripheral blood. These receptors were collected from a young woman with acute or convalescent COVID-19.

This CDR3 is CASSRRDSYTDTQYF. Here the CDR3 DNA reads TGTGCCAGCAGCCGCCGGGACTCCTACACAGATACGCAGTATTTT. J is TRBJ2-3 and V is TRBV3-1 (or the pseudogene TRBV3-2); perhaps TRBD2 as D (6 bases). This CDR3 contains 15 residues. Germline assignment: CDR1 LGHDT and CDR2 YNNKEL (reference sequence). Deletions cut 4 bases from V and 2 bases from J, with 13 bases between.

The CDR3 region is CASSQGGRVGSSGGQYNEQFF. The CDR3 DNA sequence: TGCGCCAGCAGCCAAGGAGGTCGGGTTGGGTCTAGCGGGGGCCAATACAATGAGCAGTTCTTC. V gene TRBV4-1 combines with J gene TRBJ2-1, with 10 bases aligning to TRBD2. CDR1 and CDR2 (germline): MGHRA, YSYEKL. The junction had 19 bases not matched to a gene; V was cut back by 1 base and J by 4 bases. This CDR3 contains 21 residues.

This sequence joins TRBV7-3 and TRBJ2-3; no definite D call. Trimming removed 1 base at V and 4 bases at J, with 15 bases between. CDR1 and CDR2 from the germline V gene are SGHTA and FQGTGA. CDR3 size: 16 residues. The CDR3 region is CASSLSDKIFSDTQYF. CDR3 nucleotide sequence: TGTGCCAGCAGCTTAAGCGACAAGATTTTTTCAGATACGCAGTATTTT.

The chain couples TRBV6-5 to TRBJ1-6; the match to TRBD1 covers 7 bases. The CDR3 sequence is 14 residues long. V shed 6 bases and J 5 bases; nucleotides not matched to a gene: 4. CDR1 is MNHEY, CDR2 SVGAGI, per germline. The CDR3 nucleotides read TGTGCCAGCAGACCGGGACAGAATAATTCACCCCTCCACTTT. Translated, it gives CASRPGQNNSPLHF.

V is TRBV27 and J is TRBJ1-2, with no clear D. The CDR3 contains 13 residues. CDR1 is MNHEY, CDR2 SMNVEV, per germline (reference sequence). V was clipped by 4 bases and J by 2 bases, with 8 bases between them. CDR3 sequence: CASSYRRNYGYTF. Written as DNA, the CDR3 is TGTGCCAGCAGTTATCGGCGGAACTATGGCTACACCTTC.